This entry concerns a single TCR beta chain. What it recognizes is unknown. CD45RO-negative cells were positively selected for CCR7, leaving out terminally differentiated effector memory CD45RA+ cells. Using immunoSEQ multiplex PCR, the repertoire was profiled, and TCRdb retains in-frame clones only, with some absent. The sample records some 2 million clones, roughly 95% being singletons. The sample is drawn from a study of shared clonotypes between healthy human individuals. Study information: Three plates were used per donor for CD4 naive, three for CD4 memory, two for CD8 naive and one for CD8 memory. Regarding the study as a whole: Donors were few, which limited the genetic and exposure-history diversity represented. The study found lower generation probabilities in non-shared clonotypes than in those shared by all four donors.

CDR1 and CDR2 from the germline V gene are SGDLS and YYNGEE. Trimming took 0 bases from V and 6 from J, leaving 12 bases between them. The CDR3 is 15 residues long. Sequenced material: naive CD8+ T cells sorted from blood. This clonotype was obtained from a man between 18 and 35 years old in good health. This sequence joins TRBV9 and TRBJ2-2; TRBD2 is a possible D gene (5 bases). CDR3 sequence: CASSVEDSLPGELFF. The CDR3 DNA follows: TGTGCCAGCAGCGTAGAGGACTCCCTTCCCGGGGAGCTGTTTTTT.